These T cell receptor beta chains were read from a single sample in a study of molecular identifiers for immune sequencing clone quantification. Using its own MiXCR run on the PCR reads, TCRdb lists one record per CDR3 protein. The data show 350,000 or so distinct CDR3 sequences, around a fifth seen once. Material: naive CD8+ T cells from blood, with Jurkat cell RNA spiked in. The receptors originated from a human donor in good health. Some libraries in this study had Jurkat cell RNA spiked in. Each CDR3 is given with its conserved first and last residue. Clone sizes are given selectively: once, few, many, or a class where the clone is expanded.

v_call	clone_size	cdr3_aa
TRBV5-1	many	CASSLVLGGSTHQETQYF
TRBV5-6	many	CASSSGSGPYEQYF
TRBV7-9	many	CASTHGTSTDTQYF
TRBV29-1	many	CSVQTSGRSTDTQYF
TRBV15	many	CATSGNGADPYEQYF
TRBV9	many	CASSVVGSGTTEAFF
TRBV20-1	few	CSAHSDSSPYEQYF
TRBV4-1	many	CASSQEAVPNPYQPQHF
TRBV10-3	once	CAIREERYGNNEQLF
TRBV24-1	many	CATSDGLAGGYTDTQYF
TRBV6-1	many	CASSPGHGTDTQYF
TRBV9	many	CASSEAGLTYNEQFF
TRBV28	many	CASSPIYGGPEDTQYF
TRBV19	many	CASSIGDRGSNQPQHF
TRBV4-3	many	CASSQEYFQQNTEAFF
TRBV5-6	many	CASSLYTGGLRNNQPQHF
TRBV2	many	CASSEEPWKNTGELFF
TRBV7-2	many	CASSLWTSGGQETQYF
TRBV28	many	CASSRGTGWSNQPQHF
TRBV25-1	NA	CASRLSGSSYNEQFF
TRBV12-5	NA	CASGFENKTSYEQYF
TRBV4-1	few	CASSLDRAGNSPLHF
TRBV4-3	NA	CASSQGRPEESQGPLHF
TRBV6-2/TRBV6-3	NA	CASKGQADSPEAFF
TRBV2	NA	CASRSLSQYF
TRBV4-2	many	CASSQALTGDGQPQHF
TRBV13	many	CASSSRQMNTEAFF
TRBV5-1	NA	CASSLGLAGGQETQYF
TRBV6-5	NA	CAISSTGTAKLGWDTGELFF
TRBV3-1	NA	CAFGGGAPYEQYF
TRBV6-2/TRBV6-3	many	CASSYQATEQYF
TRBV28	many	CASSSGLAGGSPSSDTQYF
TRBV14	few	CASSQDAGPLSNQPQHF
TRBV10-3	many	CAISDGGVPQHF
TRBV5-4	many	CASSFSLGGGYEQYF
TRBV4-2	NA	CASSWDSEFEVFF
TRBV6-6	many	CASSYQGGPYSNQPQHF
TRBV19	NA	CASTGARQPQHF
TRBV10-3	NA	CAITPGPNSPLHF
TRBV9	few	CASTNPPDTEAFF
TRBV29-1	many	CSVEWGRRTGVTDTQYF
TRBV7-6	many	CASSTGLAGALTDTQYF
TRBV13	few	CASSQSRRGPYEQYF
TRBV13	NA	CASSSRDRVPDTQYF
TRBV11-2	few	CASSLWTREVTGELFF
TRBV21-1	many	CASSKVRNGKKNTEAFF
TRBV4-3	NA	CASSQVWASGRRSAQYF
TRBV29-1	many	CSVERTGGEQYF